This passage covers 30 T cell receptor beta chains from one sample sequenced in a study of beta chain features in type 1 diabetes. Reverse transcribing all isolated RNA meant expressed TCRB transcripts were sequenced. Clones were read by immunoSEQ multiplex PCR, and TCRdb kept only the in-frame ones, dropping some. The table shows 900,000 or so clones, with 15% to 20% occurring only once. The sequenced sample was naive CD4+ T cells from blood. The receptors shown here come from a woman under 30 in good health.

The chain carries TRBV7-2 and TRBJ1-2; D ambiguous. The CDR3 totals 13 residues. Germline assignment: CDR1 SGHTA and CDR2 FQGNSA. Trimming left V 2 bases short and J 4 bases short, with 8 bases between. Written as DNA, the CDR3 is TGTGCCAGCAGCTTATTCACAGTCTATGGCTACACCTTC. This encodes CASSLFTVYGYTF.

The chain combines TRBV6-5 with TRBJ2-7; 10 positions agree with TRBD2. This CDR3 spans 15 amino acids. Trimming removed 4 bases from V and 0 bases from J; junction bases left unmatched: 3. Germline V gene data show CDR1 as MNHEY and CDR2 as SVGAGI. CDR3 DNA: TGTGCCAGCAGTTGGACTAGCGGACCCTCCTACGAGCAGTACTTC. Translation: CASSWTSGPSYEQYF.

This clone was observed a handful of times. The chain joins TRBV10-3 to TRBJ2-7, with unresolved D. V was shortened by 3 bases and J by 7 bases, with 10 bases between the two germline ends. Germline loops: CDR1 ENHRY, CDR2 SYGVKD. The CDR3 covers 12 residues. CDR3 in amino acids: CAISDGFNEQYF. Written as DNA, the CDR3 is TGTGCCATCAGTGACGGGTTTAATGAGCAGTACTTC.

V is TRBV28 and J is TRBJ2-7, with D unclear. The germline V and J ends were trimmed by 5 bases and 5 bases, with 10 bases remaining between them. Germline CDR1 is MDHEN and CDR2 is SYDVKM. This CDR3 spans 12 amino acids. CDR3 loop: CASSPPSNEQYF. CDR3 DNA sequence: TGTGCCAGCAGTCCTCCCTCAAACGAGCAGTACTTC.

This clone has only one observation. The rearrangement uses TRBV2 and TRBJ2-5, with D possibly TRBD1 on 6 matching bases. The better agreement between TRBJ2-7 and the DNA end casts doubt on the J call. The CDR3 extends over 15 amino acids. From germline, CDR1 is SNHLY and CDR2 FYNNEI. CDR3 nucleotide sequence: TGTGCCAGCAGTGCAGAACGGACAGCCAAATTCGAGCAGTACTTC. The encoded protein is CASSAERTAKFEQYF.

The chain has TRBV19 and TRBJ2-2; D may be TRBD1 or TRBD2 (6 bases each). The ends were cut back, 7 bases at V and 6 bases at J, with 27 bases in the middle. This CDR3 region has 18 residues. The germline V gene encodes CDR1 LNHDA and CDR2 SQIVND (reference sequence). Written as DNA, the CDR3 is TGTGCCAGTAAAAATTTCCCCGGCGGGACAACTTCGTCCGGGGAGCTGTTTTTT. Translating gives CASKNFPGGTTSSGELFF.

The V gene is TRBV5-6, the J gene TRBJ2-1; possible D gene TRBD1, 5 bases. V lost 4 bases and J 8 bases, leaving 10 bases between the germline ends. The CDR3 is 12 amino acids. Per the germline V gene, CDR1 is SGHDT and CDR2 is YYEEEE. The CDR3 loop reads CASSPGYDEQFF. As DNA, the CDR3 is TGTGCCAGCAGCCCAGGGTACGATGAGCAGTTCTTC.

The chain uses TRBV5-1 and TRBJ1-2, with 11 bases that match TRBD1. Trimming removed 1 base from V and 8 bases from J; junction bases left unmatched: 22. The CDR3 loop spans 20 amino acids. Germline V gene lookup returns CDR1 SGHRS and CDR2 YFSETQ. DNA of the CDR3: TGCGCCAGCAGCTTGATGTTCTTTATGTTGGGACAGGGGGATTCGGAAGGCTACACCTTC. Protein sequence: CASSLMFFMLGQGDSEGYTF. Based on the CDR3 plus reference TRBV5-1 and TRBJ1-2, the full variable domain is KAGVTQTPRYLIKTRGQQVTLSCSPISGHRSVSWYQQTPGQGLQFLFEYFSETQRNKGNFPGRFSGRQFSNSRSEMNVSTLELGDSALYLCASSLMFFMLGQGDSEGYTFGSGTRLTVV.

This clone was seen more than once but under ten times. The V and J genes are TRBV10-1 and TRBJ1-2; maybe TRBD1 (6 bases). The CDR3 spans 15 residues. Germline CDR1 and CDR2: WNHNN and SYGVQD (reference sequence). Trimming shortened V by 6 bases and J by 7 bases, and 21 bases separated the two germline ends. The DNA for the CDR3 is TGCGCCAGCAGCTTCCGGTCACAGGGAACCTTTGGCTACACCTTC. It is translated as CASSFRSQGTFGYTF.

This clone was seen a handful of times. The chain joins TRBV10-3 to TRBJ2-5, with TRBD2 as a possible D gene (6 bases). V gave up 6 bases and J gave up 5 bases, with 16 bases separating them. The CDR3 runs 14 residues. Germline V gene lookup returns CDR1 ENHRY and CDR2 SYGVKD. The CDR3 sequence is CAISGLGGGETQYF. The CDR3 DNA is TGTGCCATCAGCGGTCTGGGGGGTGGGGAGACCCAGTACTTC.

This chain uses TRBV7-9 with TRBJ2-6; D unclear. CDR1 is SEHNR and CDR2 is FQNEAQ in the germline V gene (reference sequence). The V and J ends lost 6 bases and 0 bases respectively, with 9 bases between them. The CDR3 is 15 residues long. CDR3 DNA sequence: TGTGCCAGCAGTGAATACTTCTCTGGGGCCAACGTCCTGACTTTC. This gives the protein CASSEYFSGANVLTF.

In its sample, this clone was seen a few times. The sample carries other DNA sequences with the same CDR3. The V and J genes are TRBV28 and TRBJ2-7; D gene uncertain. Trimming removed 2 bases from V and 2 bases from J, with 4 bases in between. The germline V gene encodes CDR1 MDHEN and CDR2 SYDVKM. There are 12 residues in the CDR3. In DNA, the CDR3 is TGTGCCAGCAGTTTAGCGGCCTACGAGCAGTACTTC. Amino acids: CASSLAAYEQYF.

The J gene is TRBJ2-4, the V gene TRBV19; D is unresolved. This CDR3 region has 13 residues. V was shortened by 2 bases and J by 6 bases, with 8 bases between the two germline ends. Germline CDR1 LNHDA, CDR2 SQIVND (reference sequence). In DNA form, the CDR3 reads TGTGCCAGTAGTATAATAAAGGGAAACATTCAGTACTTC. This encodes CASSIIKGNIQYF.

The rearrangement uses TRBV7-2 and TRBJ1-1; D possibly corresponds to TRBD1 (5 bases). Germline CDR1 and CDR2: SGHTA and FQGNSA. This CDR3 has 16 amino acids. The V gene lost 2 bases and the J gene lost 5 bases, with 18 bases spanning the gap. CDR3 nucleotide sequence: TGTGCCAGCAGCTTATTTGTTGGGGCAGTTCATACTGAAGCTTTCTTT. Its protein product is CASSLFVGAVHTEAFF.

The chain has TRBV18 and TRBJ2-1; TRBD2 might be the D (6 bases). This CDR3 has 14 residues. Per germline, CDR1 KGHSH and CDR2 LQKENI. The V end was cut by 2 bases, the J end by 6 bases, with 11 bases between. CDR3 in DNA: TGTGCCAGCTCACCAATTAGACTAGTCAATGAGCAGTTCTTC. Protein sequence: CASSPIRLVNEQFF.

This clone was seen only a few times. The V and J genes are TRBV7-3 and TRBJ2-2, with 9 bases that match TRBD1. The germline CDR1 and CDR2 sequences are SGHTA and FQGTGA. V lost 1 base, J lost 0 bases, and 3 bases stayed unmatched. The CDR3 runs to 17 residues. As DNA, the CDR3 is TGTGCCAGCAGCTTAAGTGGGACAGGGTCGAACACCGGGGAGCTGTTTTTT. This gives the protein CASSLSGTGSNTGELFF.

The genes are TRBV6-6 and TRBJ2-5, with a possible D match to TRBD1 (5 bases). V was cut by 2 bases and J by 3 bases, with 16 bases left in between. The CDR3 totals 16 residues. The germline V gene has CDR1 MNHNY and CDR2 SVGAGI (reference sequence). This CDR3 reads CASSYPGSPSKETQYF. As DNA, the CDR3 is TGTGCCAGCAGTTACCCAGGGTCCCCATCGAAAGAGACCCAGTACTTC.

This clone has only a few counts. J is TRBJ2-1 and V is TRBV2; 8 nucleotides align to TRBD2. Trimming took 6 bases from V and 15 from J; bases not matched to a gene: 13. Germline V gives CDR1 SNHLY, CDR2 FYNNEI. CDR3 length equals 13 residues. The CDR3 DNA is TGTGCCAGCAGCCCTGGACTAGCTGGGGTTGGGTTCTTC. It yields the protein CASSPGLAGVGFF.

The chain links TRBV5-1 to TRBJ2-1, with D unresolved. V was clipped by 0 bases and J by 6 bases, with 4 bases between them. CDR1 and CDR2 (germline): SGHRS, YFSETQ. The CDR3 is 12 amino acids. The CDR3 DNA reads as TGCGCCAGCAGCTTGGTGATCAATGAGCAGTTCTTC. Amino acid sequence: CASSLVINEQFF.

The chain links TRBV7-9 to TRBJ2-6, with D perhaps matching TRBD1 (6 bases). V was trimmed by 3 bases and J by 1 base, leaving 13 bases between them. The germline gives CDR1 SEHNR, CDR2 FQNEAQ (reference sequence). This CDR3 has 17 residues. The CDR3 coding sequence is TGTGCCAGCAGCTTTAGCACTGGACAGTCTGGGGCCAACGTCCTGACTTTC. Residues: CASSFSTGQSGANVLTF.

This rearrangement joins TRBV6-1 to TRBJ2-3; perhaps TRBD2 as D (6 bases). Germline lookup yields CDR1 MNHNS and CDR2 SASEGT. The CDR3 sequence is 15 residues long. Trimming left V 6 bases short and J 2 bases short, with 15 bases between. The CDR3 reads CASSVRLVNTDTQYF. The CDR3 DNA is TGTGCCAGCAGCGTTCGACTAGTTAACACAGATACGCAGTATTTT.

The chain has TRBV16 and TRBJ1-2; D ambiguous. The CDR3 is 16 amino acids. Germline values: CDR1 KGHSY, CDR2 FQNENV. The V gene lost 1 base and the J gene lost 7 bases, with 19 bases spanning the gap. For the CDR3, the DNA is TGTGCCAGCAGCCAATTGACGAACCGGGCCCGAAGTGGCTACACCTTC. This translates into CASSQLTNRARSGYTF.

This clone was picked up a small number of times. CDR3 nucleotide sequence: TGTGCCAGCAGTTTGGGTTCCGCCACAAAAGCTTTCTTT. It specifies CASSLGSATKAFF. The rearrangement uses TRBV6-5 and TRBJ1-1, with no clear D. The CDR3 is 13 residues long. Trimming stripped 4 bases from V and 9 bases from J, with 15 bases between. Germline-derived CDR1 and CDR2 are MNHEY and SVGAGI.

The V call is TRBV4-3, the J call TRBJ2-5; tentatively, D is TRBD2 (7 bases). Trimming removed 0 bases at V and 6 bases at J, with 11 bases between. In germline, CDR1 is LGHNA, CDR2 YSLEER. This CDR3 has 14 residues. The CDR3 DNA reads as TGCGCCAGCAGCCAAGACGGGGGGCGGAAGACCCAGTACTTC. It codes for CASSQDGGRKTQYF.

This clone occurred a few times. The J gene is TRBJ2-1, the V gene TRBV7-2; D gene uncertain. The CDR3 is made up of 12 amino acids. The germline V gene encodes CDR1 SGHTA and CDR2 FQGNSA. The V end was cut by 5 bases, the J end by 9 bases, with 11 bases between. CDR3 nucleotides: TGTGCCAGCAGCCGTCCCGCAGGTGAGCAGTTCTTC. This sequence encodes CASSRPAGEQFF.

This chain joins TRBV5-1 and TRBJ2-1, with TRBD2 identical over 13 bases. The CDR3 has 16 amino acids. The germline CDR1 and CDR2 sequences are SGHRS and YFSETQ. The J segment lost 9 bases and the V segment lost 0 bases, leaving 6 bases of the junction unmatched. In DNA form, the CDR3 reads TGCGCCAGCAGCTTGGAGGGAGGGACTAGCGGGACTGAGCAGTTCTTC. Protein product: CASSLEGGTSGTEQFF.

In its sample, this clone was seen a few times. The V gene is TRBV10-3, the J gene TRBJ2-2; D unclear. Between the trimmed V and J ends, which lost 5 bases and 5 bases, there was a span of 6 bases. Looked up from germline, CDR1 is ENHRY and CDR2 is SYGVKD. CDR3 size: 12 residues. Here the CDR3 DNA reads TGTGCCATCAGTCTCAATACCGGGGAGCTGTTTTTT. The encoded protein is CAISLNTGELFF.

V is TRBV7-3 and J is TRBJ2-3; D not certain. Germline lookup yields CDR1 SGHTA and CDR2 FQGTGA. Trimming took 0 bases from V and 1 from J, leaving 14 bases between them. This CDR3 spans 17 amino acids. CDR3 amino acids: CASSLTFAGFGTDTQYF. In DNA, the CDR3 is TGTGCCAGCAGCTTAACGTTTGCCGGGTTTGGCACAGATACGCAGTATTTT. Supplemented by reference TRBV7-3 and TRBJ2-3, the full variable domain reads GAGVSQTPSNKVTEKGKYVELRCDPISGHTALYWYRQSLGQGPEFLIYFQGTGAADDSGLPNDRFFAVRPEGSVSTLKIQRTERGDSAVYLCASSLTFAGFGTDTQYFGPGTRLTVL.

This clone was picked up a small number of times. The chain carries TRBV7-2 and TRBJ2-7; 11 bases fit TRBD2. The CDR3 spans 15 residues. Germline lookup yields CDR1 SGHTA and CDR2 FQGNSA. V shed 5 bases, J shed 4 bases, and the junction held 7 bases outside the gene matches. Here the CDR3 reads CASSITSGSTYEQYF. In DNA, the CDR3 is TGTGCCAGCAGCATAACTAGCGGGAGCACGTACGAGCAGTACTTC.

This clone showed up just a few times. The chain uses TRBV6-5 and TRBJ2-7, with TRBD2 matching 10 bases. CDR1 MNHEY and CDR2 SVGAGI come from the germline V gene. The CDR3 is 14 residues long. The junction had 3 bases not matched to a gene; V was cut back by 5 bases and J by 2 bases. The CDR3 DNA reads TGTGCCAGCAGTGAACTAGCGGGACCCTACGAGCAGTACTTC. It translates to CASSELAGPYEQYF.